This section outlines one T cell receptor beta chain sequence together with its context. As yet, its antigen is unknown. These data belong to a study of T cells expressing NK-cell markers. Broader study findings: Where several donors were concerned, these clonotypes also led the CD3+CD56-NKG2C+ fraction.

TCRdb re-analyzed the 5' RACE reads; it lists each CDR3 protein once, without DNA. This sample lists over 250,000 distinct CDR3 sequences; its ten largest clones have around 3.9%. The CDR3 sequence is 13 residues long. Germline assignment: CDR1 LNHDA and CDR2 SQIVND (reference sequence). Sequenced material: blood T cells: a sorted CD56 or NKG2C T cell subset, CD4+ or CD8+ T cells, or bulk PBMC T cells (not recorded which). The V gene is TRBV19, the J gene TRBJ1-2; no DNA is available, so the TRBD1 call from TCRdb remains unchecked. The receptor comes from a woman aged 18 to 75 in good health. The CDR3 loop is CASTPTGSYGYTF.